Below, 21 T cell receptor beta chains from the same sample are listed, as sequenced in a study of shared clonotypes between healthy human individuals. CD45RO-negative, CCR7-positively selected cells formed the naive CD8 fraction, excluding terminally differentiated effector memory CD45RA+ cells. Some clones are missing from TCRdb's copy, which holds only in-frame ones; the method was immunoSEQ multiplex PCR. This sample has some 2 million clones, with approximately 94% found just once. Sequencing was performed on naive CD8+ T cells sorted from blood. Every receptor here comes from a man younger than 30 in good health.

The J gene is TRBJ2-5, the V gene TRBV6-5; tentatively, D is TRBD2 (5 bases). Trimming left V 6 bases short and J 2 bases short, with 16 bases between. CDR3 size: 15 residues. Germline CDR1 MNHEY, CDR2 SVGAGI. The CDR3 sequence is CASSRIRDLQETQYF. CDR3 in DNA: TGTGCCAGCAGCCGAATCCGGGATCTTCAAGAGACCCAGTACTTC.

The rearrangement links TRBV19 to TRBJ1-6; possible D gene TRBD1, 6 bases. Germline loops: CDR1 LNHDA, CDR2 SQIVND (reference sequence). CDR3 length equals 15 residues. Trimming left V 5 bases short and J 10 bases short, with 18 bases between. The CDR3 DNA reads TGTGCCAGTAGTTCCCGACAGGTCCCTTGGTCACCCCTCCACTTT. This sequence encodes CASSSRQVPWSPLHF.

The V and J genes are TRBV6-6 and TRBJ1-1, with D unclear. V lost 7 bases to trimming and J lost 4 bases, with 7 bases between them. This CDR3 is built from 11 residues. The germline V gene encodes CDR1 MNHNY and CDR2 SVGAGI (reference sequence). CDR3 nucleotides: TGTGCCAGCAACTTCCGCACTGAAGCTTTCTTT. Encoded protein: CASNFRTEAFF.

The CDR3 loop reads CASSFLGGNSPLHF. CDR3 nucleotide sequence: TGTGCCAGCAGCTTTTTAGGGGGGAATTCACCCCTCCACTTT. The J gene is TRBJ1-6, the V gene TRBV5-4; D might be TRBD1 (6 bases). Trimming cost V 2 bases and J 7 bases, with 10 bases left between them. This CDR3 spans 14 amino acids. The germline CDR1 and CDR2 sequences are SGHNT and YYREEE (reference sequence).

The rearrangement links TRBV13 to TRBJ2-1; D is unresolved. V was shortened by 1 base and J by 1 base, with 5 bases between the two germline ends. This CDR3 has 14 residues. Germline values: CDR1 PRHDT, CDR2 FYEKMQ (reference sequence). For the CDR3, the DNA is TGTGCCAGCAGCTTAGCGGGTTCCTACAATGAGCAGTTCTTC. This sequence encodes CASSLAGSYNEQFF.

V gene TRBV7-9 combines with J gene TRBJ2-5, with D maybe TRBD2 (7 bases). Germline assignment: CDR1 SEHNR and CDR2 FQNEAQ (reference sequence). V was clipped by 5 bases and J by 4 bases, with 14 bases between them. This CDR3 comprises 14 residues. CDR3 DNA sequence: TGTGCCAGCAGCCCGGGGGGCTTGGGAGAGACCCAGTACTTC. It translates to CASSPGGLGETQYF.

The genes are TRBV5-1 and TRBJ2-3; D uncertain. CDR1 and CDR2 (germline): SGHRS, YFSETQ. This CDR3 has 12 amino acids. Trimming shortened V by 3 bases and J by 5 bases, and 7 bases separated the two germline ends. CDR3 sequence (DNA): TGCGCCAGCAGCTACGATGGAGATACGCAGTATTTT. Amino acids: CASSYDGDTQYF. The full variable domain, completed using reference TRBV5-1 and TRBJ2-3, is KAGVTQTPRYLIKTRGQQVTLSCSPISGHRSVSWYQQTPGQGLQFLFEYFSETQRNKGNFPGRFSGRQFSNSRSEMNVSTLELGDSALYLCASSYDGDTQYFGPGTRLTVL.

This clone came up a few times. The rearrangement uses TRBV5-1 and TRBJ2-7, with D perhaps matching TRBD2 (6 bases). The CDR3 has 14 residues. The V end was cut by 4 bases, the J end by 7 bases, with 18 bases between. In germline, CDR1 is SGHRS, CDR2 YFSETQ. The CDR3 DNA sequence: TGCGCCAGCAGCACAGAACTAGCCGAAAGGGAGCAGTACTTC. Amino acid sequence: CASSTELAEREQYF.

Comments on this clone: One end of the junction does not line up with germline, which may come from a read error. The V and J genes are TRBV7-9 and TRBJ2-5, with 9 bases that match TRBD1. The CDR3 contains 16 residues. The germline V gene encodes CDR1 SEHNR and CDR2 FQNEAQ (reference sequence). CDR3 nucleotide sequence: TGTGCCAGCAGCTTACCCTCGGGACAGGGTGGAGAGGCCCAGTACTTC. Translating it yields CASSLPSGQGGEAQYF.

The rearrangement joins TRBV27 to TRBJ2-3; maybe TRBD1 (5 bases). Germline V gene data show CDR1 as MNHEY and CDR2 as SMNVEV (reference sequence). V lost 4 bases to trimming and J lost 4 bases, with 18 bases between them. The CDR3 runs to 16 residues. The CDR3 sequence: CASSSPTDINPDTQYF. For the CDR3, the DNA is TGTGCCAGCAGTTCACCGACGGACATAAACCCAGATACGCAGTATTTT.

The genes are TRBV29-1 and TRBJ2-3, with TRBD2 as a possible D gene (5 bases). The V gene's germline CDR1 is SQVTM and CDR2 ANQGSEA. V was trimmed by 7 bases and J by 3 bases, leaving 11 bases between them. The CDR3 consists of 12 residues. The CDR3 DNA sequence: TGCAGCGGGGATTCGGGGACAGATACGCAGTATTTT. Protein sequence: CSGDSGTDTQYF.

The rearrangement links TRBV30 to TRBJ2-1; 10 bases align to TRBD1. There are 16 residues in the CDR3. The V segment lost 3 bases and the J segment 3 bases; nucleotides outside the gene matches: 8. Germline CDR1 is GTSNPN and CDR2 is SVGIG (reference sequence). DNA of the CDR3: TGTGCCTGGAGCAACCTGACAGGGGGCTACTACAATGAGCAGTTCTTC. This gives the protein CAWSNLTGGYYNEQFF.

Only one count was recorded for this clone. The genes are TRBV7-9 and TRBJ1-3; D unclear. Trimming removed 5 bases at V and 1 base at J, with 15 bases between. The CDR3 has 16 amino acids. Germline V CDR1 and CDR2: SEHNR, FQNEAQ (reference sequence). The DNA for the CDR3 is TGTGCCAGCAGCCCCGTTAGTGGTGAATCTGGAAACACCATATATTTT. Amino acids: CASSPVSGESGNTIYF. Looking up the rest from reference TRBV7-9 and TRBJ1-3 gives the full variable domain: DTGVSQNPRHKITKRGQNVTFRCDPISEHNRLYWYRQTLGQGPEFLTYFQNEAQLEKSRLLSDRFSAERPKGSFSTLEIQRTEQGDSAMYLCASSPVSGESGNTIYFGEGSWLTVV.

The table lists this clone with a few counts. This chain uses TRBV4-1 with TRBJ1-6; D is unresolved. CDR1 and CDR2 (germline): MGHRA, YSYEKL. There are 12 residues in the CDR3. V was cut by 4 bases and J by 10 bases, with 8 bases left in between. CDR3 protein: CASSLTESPLHF. DNA for the CDR3: TGCGCCAGCAGCCTGACGGAATCACCCCTCCACTTT.

The chain joins TRBV7-9 to TRBJ2-1; perhaps TRBD2 as D (6 bases). Trimming cost V 8 bases and J 1 base, with 9 bases left between them. The CDR3 length is 13 residues. The V gene's germline CDR1 is SEHNR and CDR2 FQNEAQ (reference sequence). The CDR3 DNA reads TGTGCCAGCGGCGGGACTTCCTACAATGAGCAGTTCTTC. It is translated as CASGGTSYNEQFF.

About this clone itself: Other nucleotide sequences in the sample specify the same CDR3. The rearrangement joins TRBV29-1 to TRBJ1-2; D remains unclear. The ends were cut back, 7 bases at V and 8 bases at J, with 20 bases in the middle. Germline CDR1 SQVTM, CDR2 ANQGSEA. The CDR3 consists of 13 residues. As DNA, the CDR3 is TGCAGCGCCGGCGGAGGGCAGCTCGAGGGCTACACCTTC. Protein product: CSAGGGQLEGYTF.

The chain recombines TRBV4-3 with TRBJ2-2, with 11 bases identical to TRBD2. V shed 0 bases, J shed 5 bases, and the junction held 5 bases outside the gene matches. Germline CDR1 reads LGHNA; CDR2 reads YSLEER. The CDR3 covers 17 residues. The CDR3 DNA follows: TGCGCCAGCAGCCAAGACGGTCTAGCGGGAGGTACCGGGGAGCTGTTTTTT. Its protein product is CASSQDGLAGGTGELFF.

The chain joins TRBV6-1 to TRBJ2-1; 11 bases map to TRBD2. The V and J ends lost 10 bases and 4 bases, in that order; junction bases with no gene match: 6. The CDR3 is 14 residues long. Germline-derived CDR1 and CDR2 are MNHNS and SASEGT. The CDR3 loop reads CAILGLAAYNEQFF. In DNA form, the CDR3 reads TGTGCCATCCTGGGACTAGCGGCTTACAATGAGCAGTTCTTC.

For this clone: The same CDR3 can be traced to other DNA sequences in this sample. CDR3 loop: CASSVGSSYNSPLHF. The DNA of the CDR3 is TGTGCCAGCAGCGTAGGAAGTTCCTATAATTCACCCCTCCACTTT. The chain links TRBV9 to TRBJ1-6, with D unresolved. V was shortened by 0 bases and J by 1 base, with 5 bases between the two germline ends. Germline V gene data show CDR1 as SGDLS and CDR2 as YYNGEE. The CDR3 is made up of 15 amino acids.

J is TRBJ1-1 and V is TRBV5-6; D is uncertain. Trimming shortened V by 0 bases and J by 1 base, and 7 bases separated the two germline ends. The CDR3 is 14 residues long. In germline, CDR1 is SGHDT, CDR2 YYEEEE. CDR3 amino acids: CASSLGDTNTEAFF. The CDR3 nucleotides are TGTGCCAGCAGCTTGGGAGACACGAACACTGAAGCTTTCTTT.

This chain joins TRBV6-1 and TRBJ2-3; D perhaps matches TRBD1 (6 bases). Between the trimmed V and J ends, which lost 1 base and 10 bases, there was a span of 18 bases. The CDR3 is 15 amino acids. CDR1 and CDR2 from the germline V gene are MNHNS and SASEGT. CDR3 loop: CASSEDPTGLRAQYF. As DNA, the CDR3 is TGTGCCAGCAGTGAAGATCCCACAGGGCTCCGGGCGCAGTATTTT.